The sequence of this T cell receptor beta chain was determined in a study of T cells after yellow fever vaccination. The 5'RACE template-switching step produced TCR cDNA and added a universal primer site and UMIs. TCRdb used MiXCR to reprocess the 5' RACE reads, holding one entry per CDR3 protein. The table includes 400,000 to 450,000 distinct CDR3 sequences, under 20% detected once. Germline CDR1 reads LGHNA; CDR2 reads YSLEER. This CDR3 has 14 residues. Trimming cost V 0 bases and J 5 bases; bases outside gene matches: 3. Overall study results and limits: Clonotypes appearing in both CD4 and CD8 compartments existed, and their share was small. In FACS-sorted repertoires, abundant clonotypes from the bulk population could appear as contaminants.

This clonotype was observed a handful of times. Its antigen is unidentified. This chain joins TRBV4-3 and TRBJ1-2; the match to TRBD1 covers 7 bases. The TCR comes from a man aged 18 to 30 who received the YFV17D yellow fever vaccine. Sequencing was performed on PBMCs, taken before the yellow fever booster vaccination. The CDR3 protein is CASSQDPRGYGYTF. CDR3 nucleotide sequence: TGCGCCAGCAGCCAAGATCCCAGGGGGTATGGCTACACCTTC.